These 6 T cell receptor beta chains originate from one sample sequenced in a study of beta chain features in type 1 diabetes. Every isolated RNA sample was fully reverse transcribed, so sequencing captured expressed TCRB transcripts. Only in-frame clones appear in the TCRdb table, and some are missing; sequencing was by immunoSEQ multiplex PCR. The data contain around 710,000 clones, 12% of them singletons. No antigen has been assigned to these receptors. Study findings and constraints: TCRB CDR3s were moderately but significantly shorter in Type 1 diabetes patients in all four CD4+ subsets.

The sequenced sample consisted of naive CD4+ T cells from blood. Every receptor here comes from a young man with type 1 diabetes.

The chain links TRBV28 to TRBJ2-5; a possible D gene is TRBD1 (6 bases). TRBJ2-7 explains the end of the DNA better; the J call may be wrong. This CDR3 spans 15 amino acids. Germline-derived CDR1 and CDR2 are MDHEN and SYDVKM. The CDR3: CASFPRGISSYEQYF. In DNA, the CDR3 is TGTGCCAGCTTCCCCAGGGGAATCAGCTCCTACGAGCAGTACTTC.

This clone came up a few times. V and J are TRBV13 and TRBJ1-2; 9 nucleotides match TRBD1. The CDR3 spans 13 residues. CDR1 is PRHDT and CDR2 is FYEKMQ in the germline V gene (reference sequence). With 5 bases clipped from V and 3 bases from J, the junction kept 1 base outside the gene matches. The CDR3 nucleotides read TGTGCCAGCAGCCGGACAGGGGACTATGGCTACACCTTC. As protein: CASSRTGDYGYTF.

This sequence joins TRBV11-2 and TRBJ1-2; a possible D gene is TRBD1 (6 bases). V was shortened by 5 bases and J by 6 bases, with 16 bases between the two germline ends. In germline, CDR1 is SGHAT, CDR2 FQNNGV. CDR3 length: 14 residues. CDR3 loop: CASSPQGLVNGYTF. The CDR3 DNA sequence: TGTGCCAGCAGCCCCCAGGGGTTGGTAAATGGCTACACCTTC. Together with reference TRBV11-2 and TRBJ1-2, the CDR3 gives the full variable domain: EAGVAQSPRYKIIEKRQSVAFWCNPISGHATLYWYQQILGQGPKLLIQFQNNGVVDDSQLPKDRFSAERLKGVDSTLKIQPAKLEDSAVYLCASSPQGLVNGYTFGSGTRLTVV.

This clone was observed a handful of times. V and J are TRBV5-4 and TRBJ1-1, with 8 bases matching TRBD1. V was clipped by 10 bases and J by 1 base; unmatched bases: 3. CDR3 length: 12 residues. In germline, CDR1 is SGHNT, CDR2 YYREEE (reference sequence). The CDR3 DNA reads as TGTGCCGCGGGACAGGCGAACACTGAAGCTTTCTTT. It is translated as CAAGQANTEAFF. The variable domain in full, completed from reference TRBV5-4 and TRBJ1-1, reads ETGVTQSPTHLIKTRGQQVTLRCSSQSGHNTVSWYQQALGQGPQFIFQYYREEENGRGNFPPRFSGLQFPNYSSELNVNALELDDSALYLCAAGQANTEAFFGQGTRLTVV.

There are a few counts of this clone. The chain couples TRBV19 to TRBJ2-3; 8 bases are a match to TRBD1. J gave up 2 bases and V 5 bases, and 6 bases lay outside the gene matches. In germline, CDR1 is LNHDA, CDR2 SQIVND (reference sequence). The CDR3 is 15 amino acids. The CDR3 nucleotides read TGTGCCAGTAGTGTCAGGACAGGGCACACAGATACGCAGTATTTT. This encodes CASSVRTGHTDTQYF.

This clone came up a few times. The genes are TRBV2 and TRBJ2-5, with D perhaps matching TRBD1 (6 bases). The CDR3 length is 15 residues. V was shortened by 7 bases and J by 0 bases, with 15 bases between the two germline ends. Germline values: CDR1 SNHLY, CDR2 FYNNEI. The CDR3 protein is CASTRNQGYQETQYF. Written as DNA, the CDR3 is TGTGCCAGCACTCGAAACCAGGGGTACCAAGAGACCCAGTACTTC.